The rows below give T cell receptor beta chains drawn from one sample of a study of control samples from healthy donors and cancer patients. TCRdb's table, derived via immunoSEQ multiplex PCR, lists solely in-frame clones and lacks some. The table includes about 130,000 clones, roughly 91% detected once. Sequenced: PBMCs. The receptors were sampled from a man aged 50 or older with head and neck cancer. The CDR3 runs from the conserved cysteine through the conserved F or W. D genes are given only for firm matches. The size field is filled for only some rows; it gives once, few, many or a size class.

v_call,clone_size,j_call,d_call,cdr3_nt,cdr3_aa
TRBV29-1,once,TRBJ1-2,-,TGCAGCGGCTGGGACACTGCTAACTATGGCTACACCTTC,CSGWDTANYGYTF
TRBV11-2,-,TRBJ2-7,-,TGTGCCAGCAGCTTAAGGGCCGAGCAGTACTTC,CASSLRAEQYF
TRBV7-6,-,TRBJ1-4,TRBD1,TGTGCCAGCAGCTTAGGGGGACAGTTTAATGAAAAACTGTTTTTT,CASSLGGQFNEKLFF
TRBV19,-,TRBJ2-7,-,TGTGCCAGTAGTACCCTTTCCGGGAAACCGGGTGAGCAGTACTTC,CASSTLSGKPGEQYF
TRBV18,-,TRBJ1-1,TRBD1,TGTGCCAGCTCACCACTGAGACAGGGACACCGTAACACTGAAGCTTTCTTT,CASSPLRQGHRNTEAFF
TRBV18,-,TRBJ2-7,-,TGTGCCAGCTCACCATCAAGGGTTGGCGAGCAGTACTTC,CASSPSRVGEQYF
TRBV3-1/TRBV3-2,-,TRBJ2-2,-,TGTGCCAGCAGCCTTAGAGGTAATACGAACACCGGGGAGCTGTTTTTT,CASSLRGNTNTGELFF
TRBV5-1,few,TRBJ2-1,TRBD2,TGCGCCAGCAGCTTGGTATCTAGCGGGGGGGCGTACAATGAGCAGTTCTTC,CASSLVSSGGAYNEQFF
TRBV5-1,-,TRBJ2-3,-,TGCGCCAGCAGCTTGGAGGGGGTAGGCAGCACAGATACGCAGTATTTT,CASSLEGVGSTDTQYF
TRBV7-8,-,TRBJ1-2,-,TGTGCCAGCAGCTTAGCGGCCTCTCGTACCGGCGGCTACACCTTC,CASSLAASRTGGYTF
TRBV2,once,TRBJ2-3,-,TGTGCCAGCATAATAGGTCAGGGACGCGCAGATACGCAGTATTTT,CASIIGQGRADTQYF
TRBV10-3,once,TRBJ2-3,-,TGTGCCATCGGGCGACCCACAGATACGCAGTATTTT,CAIGRPTDTQYF
TRBV5-4,-,TRBJ2-2,TRBD2,TGTGCCAGCAGCCCTAGCGGGGGGCGCGCCGGGGAGCTGTTTTTT,CASSPSGGRAGELFF
TRBV5-6,-,TRBJ1-6,-,TGTGCCAGCAGCTCTTATGGATATAATTCACCCCTCCACTTT,CASSSYGYNSPLHF
TRBV7-9,-,TRBJ1-2,-,TGTGCCAGCAGCTTAGTAGGCGGCAGAGCGAACTATGGCTACACCTTC,CASSLVGGRANYGYTF
TRBV3-1/TRBV3-2,few,TRBJ1-1,TRBD1,TGTGCCAGCAGCCAAGAATGGGCGACAGGGAAAGCTTTCTTT,CASSQEWATGKAFF
TRBV7-2,-,TRBJ1-1,-,TGTGCCAGCAGCTTAGCCCAGAACACTGAAGCTTTCTTT,CASSLAQNTEAFF
TRBV6-2/TRBV6-3,-,TRBJ2-7,-,TGTGCCAGCAGTTTTTACTACGAGCAGTACTTC,CASSFYYEQYF
TRBV14,-,TRBJ2-5,-,TGTGCCAGCAGCCCCCGACTAGAACAAGAGACCCAGTACTTC,CASSPRLEQETQYF
TRBV12-5,-,TRBJ2-3,-,TGTGCTAGTGGTTTGGTAAGGCTTGCAGATACGCAGTATTTT,CASGLVRLADTQYF
TRBV29-1,-,TRBJ2-3,TRBD1,TGCAGCGGGGAACTACAGGGGGCGATCCCAGATACGCAGTATTTT,CSGELQGAIPDTQYF